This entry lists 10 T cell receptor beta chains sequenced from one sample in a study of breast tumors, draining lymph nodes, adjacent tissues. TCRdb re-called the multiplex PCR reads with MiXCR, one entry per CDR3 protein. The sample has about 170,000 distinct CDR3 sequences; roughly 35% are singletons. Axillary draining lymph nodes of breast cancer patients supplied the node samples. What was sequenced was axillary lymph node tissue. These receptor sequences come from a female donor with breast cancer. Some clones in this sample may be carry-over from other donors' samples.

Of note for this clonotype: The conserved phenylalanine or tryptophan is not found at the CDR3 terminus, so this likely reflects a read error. The CDR3 spells CASSIAGGIGANALTS. The CDR3 DNA reads TGTGCCAGTAGTATAGCCGGGGGAATTGGGGCCAACGCCCTGACTTCC. The chain joins TRBV19 to TRBJ2-6; D might be TRBD2 (6 bases). CDR1 is LNHDA and CDR2 is SQIVND in the germline V gene (reference sequence). CDR3 size: 16 residues.

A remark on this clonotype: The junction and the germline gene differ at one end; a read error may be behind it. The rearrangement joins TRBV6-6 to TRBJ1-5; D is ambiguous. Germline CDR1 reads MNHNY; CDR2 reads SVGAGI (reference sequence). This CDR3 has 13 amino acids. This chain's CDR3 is CAISESECRPQHF. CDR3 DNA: TGTGCCATCAGTGAGTCCGAGTGTCGGCCCCAGCATTTT.

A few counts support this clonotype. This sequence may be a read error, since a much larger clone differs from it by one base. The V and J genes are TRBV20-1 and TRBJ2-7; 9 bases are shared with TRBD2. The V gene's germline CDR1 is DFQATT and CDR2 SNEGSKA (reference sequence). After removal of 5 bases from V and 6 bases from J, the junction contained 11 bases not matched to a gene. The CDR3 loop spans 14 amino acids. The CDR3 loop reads CSAAVAGAISEQYF. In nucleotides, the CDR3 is TGCAGTGCTGCCGTAGCGGGAGCTATCTCCGAGCAGTACTTC.

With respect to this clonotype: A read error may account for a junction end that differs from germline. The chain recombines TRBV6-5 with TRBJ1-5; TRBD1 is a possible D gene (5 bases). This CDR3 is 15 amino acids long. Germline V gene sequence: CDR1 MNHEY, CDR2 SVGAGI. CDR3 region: CAISKDQGSNQPQHF. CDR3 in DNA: TGTGCCATCAGTAAAGACCAGGGCAGCAATCAGCCCCAGCATTTT.

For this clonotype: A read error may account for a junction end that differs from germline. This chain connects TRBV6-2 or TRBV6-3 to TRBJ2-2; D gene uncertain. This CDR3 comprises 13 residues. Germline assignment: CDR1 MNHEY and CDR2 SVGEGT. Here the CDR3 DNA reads TGTGCCAGCAGTCACTCTCAAGGCGGGGAGCTGTTTTTT. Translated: CASSHSQGGELFF.

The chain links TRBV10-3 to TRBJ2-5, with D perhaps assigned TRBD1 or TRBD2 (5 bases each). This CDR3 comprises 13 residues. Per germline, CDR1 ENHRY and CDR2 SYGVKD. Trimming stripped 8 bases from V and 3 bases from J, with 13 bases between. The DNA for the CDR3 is TGTGCCATCCGGGGACGGGTGGAAGAGACCCAGTACTTC. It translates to CAIRGRVEETQYF.

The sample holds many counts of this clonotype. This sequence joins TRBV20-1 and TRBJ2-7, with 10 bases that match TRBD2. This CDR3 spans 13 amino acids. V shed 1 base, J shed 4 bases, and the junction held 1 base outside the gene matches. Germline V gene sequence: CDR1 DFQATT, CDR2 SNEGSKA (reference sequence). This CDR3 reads CSARGTSGYEQYF. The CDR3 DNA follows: TGCAGTGCTAGAGGGACTAGCGGATACGAGCAGTACTTC.

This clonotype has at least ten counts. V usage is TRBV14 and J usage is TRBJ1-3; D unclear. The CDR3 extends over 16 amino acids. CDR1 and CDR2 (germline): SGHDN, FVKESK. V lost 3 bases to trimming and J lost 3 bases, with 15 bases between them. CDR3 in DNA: TGTGCCAGCAGCCATTTCGGTAATAGCGGTGGAAACACCATATATTTT. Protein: CASSHFGNSGGNTIYF.

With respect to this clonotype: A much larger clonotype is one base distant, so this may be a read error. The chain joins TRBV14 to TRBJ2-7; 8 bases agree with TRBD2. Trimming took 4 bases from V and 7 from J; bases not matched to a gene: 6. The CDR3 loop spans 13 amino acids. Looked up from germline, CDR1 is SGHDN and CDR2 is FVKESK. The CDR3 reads CASSPGGSGEQYF. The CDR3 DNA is TGTGCCAGCAGCCCGGGGGGGTCCGGAGAGCAGTACTTC. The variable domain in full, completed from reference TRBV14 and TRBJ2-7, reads EAGVTQFPSHSVIEKGQTVTLRCDPISGHDNLYWYRRVMGKEIKFLLHFVKESKQDESGMPNNRFLAERTGGTYSTLKVQPAELEDSGVYFCASSPGGSGEQYFGPGTRLTVT.

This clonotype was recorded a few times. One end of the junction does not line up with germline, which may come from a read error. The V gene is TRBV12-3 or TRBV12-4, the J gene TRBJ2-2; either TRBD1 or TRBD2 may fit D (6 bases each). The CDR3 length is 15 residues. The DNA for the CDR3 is TGTGCCAGCAGGGGCACAGGGAGGAACACCGGGGAGCTGCTTTTT. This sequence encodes CASRGTGRNTGELLF.